This is a list of T cell receptor beta chains from one sample in a study of OX40 agonist ivuxolimab in advanced cancers. Sequencing used immunoSEQ multiplex PCR; TCRdb keeps in-frame clones, though not all of them. This sample has 50,000 to 65,000 clones; 80% to 90% occur once, and the top ten carry under 3.5%. The starting material was CD4+ or CD8+ T cells sorted from blood, obtained in a trial of the OX40 agonist ivuxolimab. All receptors derive from an adult with an advanced solid tumor such as melanoma, head and neck, liver or kidney cancer. The CDR3 runs from the conserved cysteine through the conserved F or W. The D gene is left open where the match is weak. For some rows the clone size is stated as once, few or many, or as a class when expanded; others skip it.

size: -; J: TRBJ1-1; D: -; V: TRBV12-5; CDR3: CASGLGYEAFF; DNA: TGTGCTAGTGGTTTGGGCTATGAAGCTTTCTTT
size: -; J: TRBJ2-7; D: -; V: TRBV6-6; CDR3: CASNNVREQYF; DNA: TGTGCCAGCAATAACGTCCGCGAGCAGTACTTC
size: -; J: TRBJ2-3; D: -; V: TRBV7-6; CDR3: CASSRVVGFGDTQYF; DNA: TGTGCCAGCAGCCGAGTAGTAGGGTTTGGAGATACGCAGTATTTT
size: -; J: TRBJ2-6; D: -; V: TRBV7-2; CDR3: CASSPWESGANVLTF; DNA: TGTGCCAGCAGCCCCTGGGAATCTGGGGCCAACGTCCTGACTTTC
size: -; J: TRBJ2-7; D: -; V: TRBV11-2; CDR3: CASSLGLRNYEQYF; DNA: TGTGCCAGCAGCTTAGGACTGAGGAACTACGAGCAGTACTTC
size: once; J: TRBJ1-3; D: TRBD1; V: TRBV6-6; CDR3: CASSLDRVNGNTIYF; DNA: TGTGCCAGCAGCCTCGACAGGGTGAATGGAAACACCATATATTTT
size: -; J: TRBJ2-7; D: -; V: TRBV11-3; CDR3: CASSLSSSGPYEQYF; DNA: TGTGCCAGCAGCTTATCGTCTTCAGGACCTTACGAGCAGTACTTC
size: -; J: TRBJ2-6; D: -; V: TRBV10-1; CDR3: CASSEGHSGANVLTF; DNA: TGCGCCAGCAGTGAGGGGCACTCTGGGGCCAACGTCCTGACTTTC
size: -; J: TRBJ2-1; D: TRBD2; V: TRBV5-1; CDR3: CASSSRTSGGSYNEQFF; DNA: TGCGCCAGCAGCTCCCGGACTAGCGGGGGCTCCTACAATGAGCAGTTCTTC
size: -; J: TRBJ1-4; D: -; V: TRBV28; CDR3: CASSSFGKLFF; DNA: TGTGCCAGCAGTTCCTTTGGAAAACTGTTTTTT